This TCR beta chain was captured in a study of cytomegalovirus exposure and HLA in healthy donors. J lost 3 bases, V lost 3 bases, and 6 bases had no gene match. CDR3 length: 14 residues. CDR1 is SGHRS, CDR2 YFSETQ, per germline. PCR used 60 Vbeta primers and 13 Jbeta primers. In the authors' workflow: There were about 80 million unique TCR beta chains by a later count, and about 12 million of them were shared. TCRdb's copy holds only in-frame clones and misses some; the assay was immunoSEQ multiplex PCR. From that table come the V and J calls and clone size; the DNA was used to work out D and trimming. The table lists some 130,000 clones, 75% to 85% of them singletons. Broader study findings: Researchers reported in a later analysis that a missense DCLRE1C variant was tied to TCR beta V- and J-gene trimming.

Details on this clone: The antigen remains undetermined.

The origin of this receptor is a male donor in good health and CMV-seronegative. J is TRBJ2-7 and V is TRBV5-1; 7 nucleotides agree with TRBD1. Material for sequencing was PBMCs. CDR3 DNA sequence: TGCGCCAGCAGCTGGGGGACAGAGAGCTACGAGCAGTACTTC. It yields the protein CASSWGTESYEQYF.